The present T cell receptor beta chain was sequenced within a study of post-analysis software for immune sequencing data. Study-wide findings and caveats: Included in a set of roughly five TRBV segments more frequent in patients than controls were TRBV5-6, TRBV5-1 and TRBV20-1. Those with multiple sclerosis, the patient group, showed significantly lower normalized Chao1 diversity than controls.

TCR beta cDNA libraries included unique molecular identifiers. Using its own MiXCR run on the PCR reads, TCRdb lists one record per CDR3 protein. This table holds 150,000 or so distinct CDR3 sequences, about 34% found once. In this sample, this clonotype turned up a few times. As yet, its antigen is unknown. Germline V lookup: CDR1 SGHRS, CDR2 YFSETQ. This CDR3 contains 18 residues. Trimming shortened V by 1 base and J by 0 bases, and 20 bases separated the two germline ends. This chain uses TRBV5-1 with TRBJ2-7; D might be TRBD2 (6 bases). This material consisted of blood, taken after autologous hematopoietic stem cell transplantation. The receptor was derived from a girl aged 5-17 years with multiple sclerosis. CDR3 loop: CASSLPNTGGSGSYEQYF. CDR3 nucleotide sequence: TGCGCCAGCAGCTTGCCCAATACCGGGGGTTCCGGCTCCTACGAGCAGTACTTC.